This T cell receptor (beta chain) is from a study of T cell repertoires in cytomegalovirus infection. Study-level background: Through public TCR beta signatures, both CMV infection and matching HLA type were indicated.

The CDR3 is 17 amino acids. In germline, CDR1 is SGHTA, CDR2 FQGNSA. V was shortened by 1 base and J by 11 bases, with 23 bases between the two germline ends. This clonotype was counted at least ten times. What it binds is not known. One entry per CDR3 protein, called by TCRdb with MiXCR from the reads. Seen here are fewer than 250,000 distinct CDR3 sequences, over 9% observed once, and the top ten hold roughly 1.7%. Notes on the study in general: Carriers of CMV and the relevant HLA type were discriminated by public TCR beta frequency. Ex vivo, HLA-C-restricted CMV-specific TCR beta clonotypes prevailed over the rest of the response.

This sequence was found in a human donor in good health (CMV status not recorded). Some clones in this sample may be carry-over from other donors' samples. Sequencing used PBMCs. The chain is built from TRBV7-2 and TRBJ1-4; D unresolved. DNA for the CDR3: TGTGCCAGCAGCTTAGTCGGGAGCCCTACCTCCTTAAGGAAACTGTTTTTT. This codes for CASSLVGSPTSLRKLFF. The entire variable domain, with the rest obtained from reference TRBV7-2 and TRBJ1-4, is as follows: GAGVSQSPSNKVTEKGKDVELRCDPISGHTALYWYRQSLGQGLEFLIYFQGNSAPDKSGLPSDRFSAERTGGSVSTLTIQRTQQEDSAVYLCASSLVGSPTSLRKLFFGSGTQLSVL.